This T cell receptor (beta chain) is from a study of beta chain features in type 1 diabetes. General study results and limits: Patients with Type 1 diabetes showed moderately but significantly shorter TCRB CDR3s in all four CD4+ subsets.

For this clone: The target antigen is unknown.

Sequencing targeted expressed TCRB transcripts, as all isolated RNA had been reverse transcribed. Data came from immunoSEQ multiplex PCR; TCRdb stores just in-frame clones and leaves some out. The sample carries 500,000 to 850,000 clones, over 11% recorded once. The germline V gene encodes CDR1 SGHDT and CDR2 YYEEEE. The J segment lost 7 bases and the V segment lost 2 bases, leaving 9 bases of the junction unmatched. CDR3 length equals 15 residues. Sequenced: naive CD4+ T cells from blood. The gene calls are TRBV5-6 and TRBJ2-7, with TRBD2 matching over 10 bases. This TCR was sampled from a man between 18 and 29 years old with type 1 diabetes. CDR3 sequence reads: CASSFWLAGVREQYF. In nucleotides, the CDR3 is TGTGCCAGCAGCTTTTGGCTAGCGGGAGTTCGTGAGCAGTACTTC.